Ten or more counts support the clone carrying this T cell receptor beta chain. Its antigen is currently unknown. The ends were cut back, 3 bases at V and 0 bases at J, with 9 bases in the middle. This CDR3 spans 14 amino acids. Germline values: CDR1 SGHRS, CDR2 YFSETQ. This specimen comes from a study of T cell repertoires in cytomegalovirus infection. Turning to the study itself: Both a matching HLA type and CMV infection were indicated by public TCR beta signatures.

Study conclusions and caveats: Cumulative public TCR beta family frequency identified carriers of CMV plus the relevant HLA. Across the ex vivo response, the dominant clonotypes were HLA-C-restricted CMV-specific TCR beta clonotypes.

A single record per CDR3 protein comes from TCRdb applying MiXCR to the reads. The data contain around 320,000 distinct CDR3 sequences, around a tenth of them singletons. The source of this sequence is a human donor in good health (CMV status not recorded). Some clones in this sample may be carry-over from other donors' samples. Sequences were obtained from PBMCs. V is TRBV5-1 and J is TRBJ1-2; weak D call: TRBD1 (5 bases). For the CDR3, the DNA is TGCGCCAGCAGCTCGGGACGTGCTAACTATGGCTACACCTTC. Translating gives CASSSGRANYGYTF.